Shown below are 32 T cell receptor beta chains from a single sample sequenced in a study of blood T cell repertoires in COVID-19. Assay used: immunoSEQ multiplex PCR; TCRdb lists only in-frame clones, some missing. The sample contains approximately 230,000 clones, 80% to 90% of which appear only once. The material sequenced was peripheral blood. The receptor source for this set is a man at least 80 years old with acute or convalescent COVID-19.

The chain combines TRBV19 with TRBJ1-2; D possibly corresponds to TRBD1 (5 bases). Germline CDR1 LNHDA, CDR2 SQIVND (reference sequence). This CDR3 is built from 12 residues. Deletions cut 7 bases from V and 7 bases from J, with 13 bases between. The CDR3 region has the DNA TGTGCCAGTACCCTGGGCGGGGCTGGCTACACCTTC. Translated, it gives CASTLGGAGYTF.

CDR3 sequence: CASSLVRGEAFF. DNA of the CDR3: TGTGCCAGCAGCTTGGTCAGGGGAGAAGCTTTCTTT. This chain connects TRBV5-6 to TRBJ1-1, with D maybe TRBD1 (6 bases). Germline V CDR1 and CDR2: SGHDT, YYEEEE. The CDR3 sequence is 12 residues long. Trimming pared 0 bases from V and 8 bases from J, leaving 8 bases between.

This clone was seen just once. The chain recombines TRBV9 with TRBJ1-4, with D perhaps TRBD1 (6 bases). V shed 0 bases and J shed 8 bases, with 11 bases lying between them. The CDR3 sequence is 14 residues long. The germline CDR1 and CDR2 sequences are SGDLS and YYNGEE. CDR3 nucleotide sequence: TGTGCCAGCAGCGTAGACATGGGGGCGGAAAAACTGTTTTTT. Translation gives CASSVDMGAEKLFF. The full variable domain, with the rest looked up from reference TRBV9 and TRBJ1-4, is DSGVTQTPKHLITATGQRVTLRCSPRSGDLSVYWYQQSLDQGLQFLIQYYNGEERAKGNILERFSAQQFPDLHSELNLSSLELGDSALYFCASSVDMGAEKLFFGSGTQLSVL.

This rearrangement joins TRBV7-2 to TRBJ1-2, with 9 bases identical to TRBD1. The CDR3 sequence is 14 residues long. In germline, CDR1 is SGHTA, CDR2 FQGNSA. Trimming took 3 bases from V and 5 from J; bases not matched to a gene: 4. The CDR3 bases are TGTGCCAGCAGCTTCAATGGACAGGGGTATGGCTACACCTTC. Translating gives CASSFNGQGYGYTF.

The chain links TRBV28 to TRBJ2-7; D is possibly TRBD2 (5 bases). Germline CDR1 is MDHEN and CDR2 is SYDVKM. The V and J ends lost 6 bases and 5 bases respectively, with 20 bases between them. This CDR3 is 15 amino acids long. CDR3 DNA sequence: TGTGCCAGCAGCCCCCGGACTCTTGGGGTCCACGAGCAGTACTTC. Protein product: CASSPRTLGVHEQYF. Using reference TRBV28 and TRBJ2-7 for the parts outside the CDR3, the full variable domain is DVKVTQSSRYLVKRTGEKVFLECVQDMDHENMFWYRQDPGLGLRLIYFSYDVKMKEKGDIPEGYSVSREKKERFSLILESASTNQTSMYLCASSPRTLGVHEQYFGPGTRLTVT.

This rearrangement joins TRBV19 to TRBJ1-4; the D is unclear. The CDR3 consists of 13 residues. Germline V lookup: CDR1 LNHDA, CDR2 SQIVND (reference sequence). Between the trimmed V and J ends, which lost 8 bases and 8 bases, there was a span of 15 bases. The CDR3: CASSVILEEKLFF. The CDR3 nucleotides read TGTGCCAGTTCCGTTATTTTAGAAGAAAAACTGTTTTTT.

The chain carries TRBV11-2 and TRBJ2-3, with D possibly TRBD1 on 6 matching bases. The V end was cut by 5 bases, the J end by 3 bases, with 12 bases between. The CDR3 length is 14 residues. Per the germline V gene, CDR1 is SGHAT and CDR2 is FQNNGV. The CDR3 spells CASSHLGTTDTQYF. In nucleotides, the CDR3 is TGTGCCAGCAGCCACCTCGGGACAACAGATACGCAGTATTTT.

This sequence joins TRBV19 and TRBJ2-1; TRBD2 matches 8 bases. This CDR3 spans 17 amino acids. The V segment lost 5 bases and the J segment 4 bases; nucleotides outside the gene matches: 13. Looked up from germline, CDR1 is LNHDA and CDR2 is SQIVND (reference sequence). Here the CDR3 DNA reads TGTGCCAGTAGTCCCGATTTCGTAGCGGGGAATTACAATGAGCAGTTCTTC. Translated: CASSPDFVAGNYNEQFF.

V is TRBV18 and J is TRBJ2-5; 9 nucleotides match TRBD1. With V trimmed by 4 bases and J by 3 bases, 6 bases remained unmatched. This CDR3 spans 15 amino acids. Per the germline V gene, CDR1 is KGHSH and CDR2 is LQKENI. CDR3 DNA sequence: TGTGCCAGCTCACAGGCAACAGGGGGCGAAGAGACCCAGTACTTC. Protein: CASSQATGGEETQYF.

Concerning this clone: The same CDR3 arises from other DNA sequences in this sample as well. The V call is TRBV4-1, the J call TRBJ2-7; 10 bases are shared with TRBD1. The V segment lost 1 base and the J segment 5 bases; nucleotides outside the gene matches: 2. The germline CDR1 and CDR2 sequences are MGHRA and YSYEKL. The CDR3 consists of 14 residues. DNA of the CDR3: TGCGCCAGCAGCCAAGGGACAGGGGGTAACGAGCAGTACTTC. It encodes CASSQGTGGNEQYF.

The chain joins TRBV2 to TRBJ2-4; TRBD1 aligns across 10 bases. Germline V gene sequence: CDR1 SNHLY, CDR2 FYNNEI. V was pared by 4 bases and J by 6 bases, with 0 bases of the junction left unmatched. This CDR3 spans 13 amino acids. CDR3 DNA sequence: TGTGCCAGCAGTGGACAGGGGGCAAACATTCAGTACTTC. Protein product: CASSGQGANIQYF.

In its sample, this clone was seen a few times. Here the CDR3 reads CASSEQGAGGYTF. CDR3 DNA: TGTGCCAGCAGCGAACAGGGGGCGGGTGGCTACACCTTC. The V gene is TRBV3-1 (or the pseudogene TRBV3-2), the J gene TRBJ1-2, with 9 nucleotides matching TRBD1. CDR3 size: 13 residues. V was clipped by 5 bases and J by 7 bases; unmatched bases: 5. The germline V gene encodes CDR1 LGHDT and CDR2 YNNKEL (reference sequence).

The chain recombines TRBV5-1 with TRBJ1-2; a possible D gene is TRBD1 (6 bases). The CDR3 is made up of 14 amino acids. Trimming cost V 4 bases and J 4 bases, with 14 bases left between them. Per the germline V gene, CDR1 is SGHRS and CDR2 is YFSETQ. CDR3: CASSPRMTGYGYTF. CDR3 coding DNA: TGCGCCAGCAGCCCGAGGATGACAGGCTATGGCTACACCTTC.

The chain couples TRBV27 to TRBJ1-1; D is perhaps TRBD1 (6 bases). The length of the CDR3 is 17 residues. Trimming stripped 7 bases from V and 2 bases from J, with 23 bases between. Germline CDR1 and CDR2: MNHEY and SMNVEV (reference sequence). CDR3 bases: TGTGCCAGCATCAACCTTGGGAGGGACAAGGCCAACACTGAAGCTTTCTTT. This codes for CASINLGRDKANTEAFF.

In this sample, this clone turned up once. The chain combines TRBV6-6 with TRBJ1-1, with D possibly TRBD1 on 5 matching bases. The CDR3 runs to 14 residues. Trimming left V 2 bases short and J 4 bases short, with 11 bases between. Germline V gene data show CDR1 as MNHNY and CDR2 as SVGAGI (reference sequence). Here the CDR3 DNA reads TGTGCCAGCAGTTACCCCAGGGTTTCCACTGAAGCTTTCTTT. Translation: CASSYPRVSTEAFF.

This chain connects TRBV28 to TRBJ1-6; no definite D call. The CDR3 totals 17 residues. Germline V lookup: CDR1 MDHEN, CDR2 SYDVKM. Trimming removed 3 bases from V and 0 bases from J, with 12 bases in between. Here the CDR3 reads CASSLTRQSSYNSPLHF. For the CDR3, the DNA is TGTGCCAGCAGTTTGACGAGGCAGAGCTCCTATAATTCACCCCTCCACTTT.

The chain uses TRBV5-1 and TRBJ2-5; 11 bases are a match to TRBD1. The CDR3 is 15 amino acids. The V and J ends lost 5 bases and 5 bases, in that order; junction bases with no gene match: 8. Germline-derived CDR1 and CDR2 are SGHRS and YFSETQ. The chain's CDR3 is CASRRSGQGAETQYF. CDR3 coding DNA: TGCGCCAGCAGGAGGTCCGGACAGGGGGCCGAGACCCAGTACTTC.

V is TRBV12-3 or TRBV12-4 and J is TRBJ2-5; a possible D gene is TRBD1 (5 bases). V lost 6 bases and J 5 bases, leaving 13 bases between the germline ends. The CDR3 loop spans 13 amino acids. CDR3: CASRDNRTETQYF. In DNA, the CDR3 is TGTGCCAGCAGGGACAACAGGACGGAGACCCAGTACTTC.

The V call is TRBV7-2, the J call TRBJ2-5, with 7 bases matching TRBD2. The CDR3 runs 16 residues. Looked up from germline, CDR1 is SGHTA and CDR2 is FQGNSA. V shed 1 base and J 2 bases; nucleotides not matched to a gene: 7. The CDR3 bases are TGTGCCAGCAGCTTAGTGAGCCTAGCGGTTCAAGAGACCCAGTACTTC. It specifies CASSLVSLAVQETQYF.

The chain is built from TRBV28 and TRBJ2-4; 12 bases map to TRBD1. Germline values: CDR1 MDHEN, CDR2 SYDVKM. V lost 5 bases to trimming and J lost 6 bases; unmatched junction nucleotides: 8. This CDR3 region has 16 residues. The CDR3 sequence is CASSPEGTGGLNIQYF. CDR3 nucleotide sequence: TGTGCCAGCAGTCCGGAGGGGACAGGGGGCTTAAACATTCAGTACTTC.

This clone was recorded once. The DNA of the CDR3 is TGTGCCAGCCTTATACAGGGGCCGCCGAGCTCCTATAATTCACCCCTCCACTTT. The encoded protein is CASLIQGPPSSYNSPLHF. This chain uses TRBV28 with TRBJ1-6; the match to TRBD1 covers 7 bases. V lost 8 bases, J lost 0 bases, and 13 bases stayed unmatched. The CDR3 contains 18 residues. The germline V gene encodes CDR1 MDHEN and CDR2 SYDVKM.

This clone is a singleton in its sample. The rearrangement links TRBV19 to TRBJ2-3; the D is unclear. The V and J ends lost 6 bases and 2 bases respectively, with 9 bases between them. Germline values: CDR1 LNHDA, CDR2 SQIVND (reference sequence). The CDR3 sequence is 13 residues long. The DNA of the CDR3 is TGTGCCAGTAGCGAGACTCTCACAGATACGCAGTATTTT. Amino acid sequence: CASSETLTDTQYF.

The gene calls are TRBV7-8 and TRBJ1-1; unclear D gene. Per the germline V gene, CDR1 is SGHVS and CDR2 is FQNEAQ. This CDR3 region has 12 residues. Trimming took 8 bases from V and 2 from J, leaving 9 bases between them. The CDR3 protein is CASLKSNTEAFF. The DNA for the CDR3 is TGTGCCAGCCTTAAGAGTAACACTGAAGCTTTCTTT.

CDR3 in amino acids: CASSPRASGYEQYF. The CDR3 coding sequence is TGTGCCAGCAGCCCCCGGGCTAGCGGTTACGAGCAGTACTTC. The chain has TRBV7-2 and TRBJ2-7; TRBD2 matches 7 bases. The CDR3 sequence is 14 residues long. Germline V gives CDR1 SGHTA, CDR2 FQGNSA. J was trimmed by 4 bases and V by 5 bases; bases with no gene match: 8.

The V call is TRBV7-9, the J call TRBJ2-2, with 7 bases aligning to TRBD1. Germline trimming cut 5 bases from V and 1 base from J; bases unmatched to any gene: 10. Germline V gene lookup returns CDR1 SEHNR and CDR2 FQNEAQ (reference sequence). The CDR3 is made up of 17 amino acids. The CDR3 sequence is CASSSPGTAWNTGELFF. The DNA for the CDR3 is TGTGCCAGCAGCAGCCCCGGGACAGCTTGGAACACCGGGGAGCTGTTTTTT.

Only one count was recorded for this clone. The V gene is TRBV7-6, the J gene TRBJ2-5; D perhaps matches TRBD1 (6 bases). CDR3 length: 14 residues. Trimming took 1 base from V and 4 from J, leaving 10 bases between them. The V gene's germline CDR1 is SGHVS and CDR2 FNYEAQ. The CDR3 coding sequence is TGTGCCAGCAGCTTAGTGGCAGGGGTAGAGACCCAGTACTTC. This codes for CASSLVAGVETQYF.

The rearrangement joins TRBV19 to TRBJ1-5, with 8 nucleotides matching TRBD1. V was pared by 5 bases and J by 7 bases, with 10 bases of the junction left unmatched. The CDR3 runs to 15 residues. Looked up from germline, CDR1 is LNHDA and CDR2 is SQIVND (reference sequence). DNA for the CDR3: TGTGCCAGTAGTCCCTTGGGACAGGAACGACAGCCCCAGCATTTT. It specifies CASSPLGQERQPQHF.

The chain combines TRBV5-1 with TRBJ1-4; D is perhaps TRBD1 (6 bases). This CDR3 contains 15 residues. V lost 0 bases to trimming and J lost 4 bases, with 10 bases between them. The germline V gene has CDR1 SGHRS and CDR2 YFSETQ. The CDR3, as DNA: TGCGCCAGCAGCTTGGGGGACATCCATAATGAAAAACTGTTTTTT. It encodes CASSLGDIHNEKLFF.

Written as DNA, the CDR3 is TGTGCCAGCAGCCAGGGACTAGCGGGAGTAGAGACCCAGTACTTC. Encoded protein: CASSQGLAGVETQYF. The chain has TRBV28 and TRBJ2-5; 14 nucleotides align to TRBD2. V shed 6 bases and J 4 bases; nucleotides not matched to a gene: 4. CDR3 length: 15 amino acids. Germline assignment: CDR1 MDHEN and CDR2 SYDVKM.

The V and J genes are TRBV19 and TRBJ2-2; D is possibly TRBD1 (6 bases). This CDR3 has 17 amino acids. V was pared by 5 bases and J by 8 bases, with 24 bases between. The germline gives CDR1 LNHDA, CDR2 SQIVND (reference sequence). The CDR3 spells CASSPPISGTRQGELFF. CDR3 in DNA: TGTGCCAGTAGTCCCCCCATATCCGGGACACGTCAAGGGGAGCTGTTTTTT.

Regarding this clone: The same CDR3 arises from other DNA sequences in this sample as well. The genes are TRBV5-1 and TRBJ2-5; 7 bases are a match to TRBD1. CDR1 SGHRS and CDR2 YFSETQ come from the germline V gene. The V and J ends lost 0 bases and 1 base, in that order; junction bases with no gene match: 0. The CDR3 is 14 residues long. CDR3 in DNA: TGCGCCAGCAGCTTGGGGGACAGCCAAGAGACCCAGTACTTC. This translates into CASSLGDSQETQYF.

The gene calls are TRBV19 and TRBJ2-7; 7 nucleotides align to TRBD2. Germline V gene lookup returns CDR1 LNHDA and CDR2 SQIVND (reference sequence). CDR3 length: 14 residues. After removal of 3 bases from V and 3 bases from J, the junction contained 5 bases not matched to a gene. The CDR3 protein is CASSMTSWDYEQYF. In DNA, the CDR3 is TGTGCCAGTAGTATGACTAGCTGGGACTACGAGCAGTACTTC.